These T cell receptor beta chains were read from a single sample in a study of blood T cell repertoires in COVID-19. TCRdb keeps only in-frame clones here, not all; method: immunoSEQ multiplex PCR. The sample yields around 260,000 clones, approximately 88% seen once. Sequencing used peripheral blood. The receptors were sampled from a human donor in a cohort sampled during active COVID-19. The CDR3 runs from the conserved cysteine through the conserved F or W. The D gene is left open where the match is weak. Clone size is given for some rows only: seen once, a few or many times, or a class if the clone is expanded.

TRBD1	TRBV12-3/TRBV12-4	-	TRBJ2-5	TGTGCCAGCAGAGGGACAGGGATGGAGACCCAGTACTTC	CASRGTGMETQYF
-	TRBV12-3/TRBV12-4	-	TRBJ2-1	TGTGCCAGCAGTTATTATAGTCGCGATGAGCAGTTCTTC	CASSYYSRDEQFF
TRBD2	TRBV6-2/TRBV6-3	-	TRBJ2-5	TGTGCCAGCAGTTACGAGAGCGGGGGGGCGAGGGAGACCCAGTACTTC	CASSYESGGARETQYF
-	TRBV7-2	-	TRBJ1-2	TGTGCCAGCAGCCCCACAGCCGGGAAATGGTATGGCTACACCTTC	CASSPTAGKWYGYTF
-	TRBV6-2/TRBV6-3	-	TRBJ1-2	TGTGCCAGCAGTTCCCTTCGCCGCAGCGAATATGGCTACACCTTC	CASSSLRRSEYGYTF
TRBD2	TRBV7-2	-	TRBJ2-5	TGTGCCAGCAGCTACCCGGGACTAGCGGGGGGCCGGGGGTATGAGACCCAGTACTTC	CASSYPGLAGGRGYETQYF
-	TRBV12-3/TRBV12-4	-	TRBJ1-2	TGTGCCAGCAGGTTAGGACAGTCCTGGAGATACACCTTC	CASRLGQSWRYTF
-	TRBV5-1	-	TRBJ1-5	TGCGCCAGCAGCTTGGAAGGGGATAGCAATCAGCCCCAGCATTTT	CASSLEGDSNQPQHF
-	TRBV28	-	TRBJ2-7	TGTGCCAGCAGTCCTCGGGACACCCAAGCAGCCTACGAGCAGTACTTC	CASSPRDTQAAYEQYF
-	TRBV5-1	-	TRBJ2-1	TGCGCCACCCAACTCACTCCTTCGCCGAGAAATGAGCAGTTCTTC	CATQLTPSPRNEQFF
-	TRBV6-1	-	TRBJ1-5	TGTGCCAGCAGTGAATTTCTAGCCGGGAACAATCAGCCCCAGCATTTT	CASSEFLAGNNQPQHF
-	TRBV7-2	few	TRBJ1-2	TGTGCCAGCAGCCGCGGGGTGGTATGGGGCTACACCTTC	CASSRGVVWGYTF